Sequencing of this T cell receptor (beta chain) was carried out in a study of CD8+ T cells in alopecia areata. Reverse transcription of extracted RNA yielded cDNA, which provided the sequencing template. The data were produced by immunoSEQ multiplex PCR, yet TCRdb's version contains in-frame clones alone and is incomplete. Of more than 150,000 clones listed, roughly half are singletons. Treatment denoted: oral pan-JAK inhibitor, 5-10 mg twice daily. This clone turned up a few times. Its antigen is still unknown. The length of the CDR3 is 15 residues. The germline gives CDR1 MGHDK, CDR2 SYGVNS. The ends were cut back, 4 bases at V and 0 bases at J, with 11 bases in the middle. General observations from the study: Sharing of TCRs across patients appeared less clear than in mice, possibly for HLA-related reasons.

The sample was CD8+ T cells sorted from blood, taken around week 54, from a patient treated with tofacitinib. This TCR came from a human donor with alopecia areata. The chain is built from TRBV25-1 and TRBJ2-3; D is unresolved. The CDR3 bases are TGTGCCAGCAGTGTTGGCCTGACTAGCACAGATACGCAGTATTTT. Translating gives CASSVGLTSTDTQYF.